This T cell receptor beta chain was identified during a study of T cell responses to AZD1222 COVID-19 vaccine. This clone was detected a few times. The CDR3 spans 14 residues. The germline V and J ends were trimmed by 3 bases and 1 base, with 10 bases remaining between them. Germline assignment: CDR1 LGHNA and CDR2 YSLEER. Sequencing used immunoSEQ multiplex PCR; TCRdb keeps in-frame clones, though not all of them. The table lists about 130,000 clones, more than 70% of them singletons, with around 1.5% in the top ten. This TCR was recovered from an adult in good health. The chain is built from TRBV4-3 and TRBJ2-7; the D is unclear. The source material was peripheral blood, sampled on day 0 of AZD1222 vaccination. The CDR3 protein is CASSQADASYEQYF. CDR3 sequence (DNA): TGCGCCAGCAGCCAGGCCGACGCGTCCTACGAGCAGTACTTC.